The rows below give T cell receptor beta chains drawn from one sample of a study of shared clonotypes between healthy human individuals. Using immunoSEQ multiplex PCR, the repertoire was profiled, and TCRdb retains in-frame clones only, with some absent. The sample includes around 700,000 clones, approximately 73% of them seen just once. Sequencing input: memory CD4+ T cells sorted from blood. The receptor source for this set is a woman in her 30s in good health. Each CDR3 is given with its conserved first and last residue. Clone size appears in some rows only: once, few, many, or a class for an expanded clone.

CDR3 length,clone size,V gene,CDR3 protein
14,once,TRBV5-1,CASSLADGYTEAFF
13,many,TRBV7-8,CASAGSGSYEQYF
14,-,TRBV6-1,CASRLQGADEKLFF
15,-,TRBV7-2,CASSLEGLAVSEQYF
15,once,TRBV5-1,CASSRTGGYEETQYF
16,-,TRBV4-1,CASSQGSGQGVEKLFF
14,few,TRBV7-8,CASSLRQENNEQFF
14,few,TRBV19,CASSTGTENYGYTF
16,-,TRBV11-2,CASSSRRSGEYYEQYF
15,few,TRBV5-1,CASSSTSGGTGELFF
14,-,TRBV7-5,CVRSSGLDTGELFF
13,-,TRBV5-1,CASRDGANYGYTF
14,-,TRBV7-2,CASSQTGGVNSLHF
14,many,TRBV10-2,CASSELGHSYEQYF
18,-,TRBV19,CASSISPFTGLLNYGYTF
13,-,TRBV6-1,CASSGLDGFEAFF
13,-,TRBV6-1,CASSTGTWGEQYF
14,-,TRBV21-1,CASSKVSQTYEQYF
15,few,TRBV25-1,CASSEKDFASYEQYF
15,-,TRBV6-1,CASSERPGGSDIQYF
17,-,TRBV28,CASSFTLGREEGEKLFF
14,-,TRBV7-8,CASSRPWDNYGYTF
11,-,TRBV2,CASKGEETQYF
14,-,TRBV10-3,CAISDPGGNYGYTF
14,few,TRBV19,CASSRTGLGNEQFF
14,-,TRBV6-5,CASSILTLGYGYTF
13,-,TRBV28,CASSLGSLYGYTF
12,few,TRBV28,CATKKLNQPQHF
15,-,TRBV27,CASKNWGQGPDTQYF
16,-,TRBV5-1,CASSPGRGSGSYEQYF
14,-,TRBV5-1,CASSLVQAGEKLFF
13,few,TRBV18,CASSRIPGGEQYF
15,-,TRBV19,CASRPDRAANYGYTF
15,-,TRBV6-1,CASRSPGQGQETQYF
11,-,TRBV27,CASIRDREAFF
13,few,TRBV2,CASRTVTPEPQHF
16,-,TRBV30,CAWSVDASGSTDTQYF
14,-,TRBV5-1,CASSFSPPTYEQYF
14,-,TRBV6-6,CASSYGASQETQYF
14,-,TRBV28,CASTKSLAKNIQYF
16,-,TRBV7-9,CASSFTGTSSNQPQHF
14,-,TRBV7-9,CASSHASAKNIQYF
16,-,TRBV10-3,CAISGRQGTSYNEQFF
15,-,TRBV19,CASTSGPGSVTEAFF
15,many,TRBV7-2,CASSFYLADSYEQYF
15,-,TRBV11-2,CASSPRRDREETQYF
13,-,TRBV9,CASSAEGSNTQYF
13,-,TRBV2,CASRRVTTGELFF
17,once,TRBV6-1,CASSGQGEVGSNQPQHF
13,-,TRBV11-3,CASSLLNTGELFF